This T cell receptor (beta chain) was sequenced for a study of a mutant IDH1 vaccine in newly diagnosed glioma. In the study overall: Treated individuals were 62.5% male and roughly 40% female, averaging roughly 38 years of age.

Described time point: week 23, last vaccination. Topical imiquimod was applied with each vaccine dose, which held 300 ug of mutant IDH1 20-mer peptide. The astrocytomas were IDH1-mutant, ATRX-negative, and WHO grade 3 or 4. Study-wide points: Pseudoprogression seemed unrelated to changes in top peripheral T cell clonotypes.

CDR1 is SEHNR and CDR2 is FQNEAQ in the germline V gene (reference sequence). Trimming took 4 bases from V and 7 from J; bases not matched to a gene: 17. This CDR3 has 18 residues. Concerning this clone itself: Antigen: not known.

Sequencing was performed with immunoSEQ multiplex PCR; in TCRdb, only in-frame clones are kept and a portion is missing. In the table there are 88,000 or so clones, roughly 85% of which are singletons. The genes are TRBV7-9 and TRBJ1-2; TRBD1 aligns across 11 bases. The sequence came from a man aged 25-40 years with glioma. Some clones in this sample may be carry-over from other donors' samples. Sequences were derived from PBMCs, sampled from a glioma patient whose treatment included an IDH1 peptide vaccine. CDR3 nucleotides: TGTGCCAGCAGCTCATCAAGGGGAGGACAGGGGGCTTATAGTGGCTACACCTTC. Translation: CASSSSRGGQGAYSGYTF.